One and the same sample provided the 25 T cell receptor beta chains below, sequenced in a study of T cells in Graves' hyperthyroidism and ophthalmopathy. What was amplified from RNA transcripts were TCR beta CDR3 regions. With the HTBI primer set, the TCR CDR3 went through a first round of RT-PCR. One entry per CDR3 protein results from TCRdb running MiXCR on the multiplex PCR reads. Seen here are about 700,000 distinct CDR3 sequences, 45% observed once, and the top ten hold more than 7%. The material sequenced was peripheral blood or thyroid tissue (not recorded which). The receptors come from an adult man with Graves' disease, either hyperthyroidism or ophthalmopathy (not recorded which).

This clonotype has ten or more counts. V is TRBV25-1 and J is TRBJ1-4; D is ambiguous. The CDR3 totals 13 residues. The germline gives CDR1 MGHDK, CDR2 SYGVNS. V was trimmed by 7 bases and J by 6 bases, leaving 12 bases between them. CDR3 region: CASKQDEDEKLFF. The CDR3 coding sequence is TGTGCCAGCAAGCAGGATGAAGATGAAAAACTGTTTTTT.

Ten or more counts support this clonotype. The genes are TRBV10-3 and TRBJ2-7, with 7 bases lining up with TRBD1. Germline V CDR1 and CDR2: ENHRY, SYGVKD. Trimming took 6 bases from V and 7 from J; bases not matched to a gene: 12. The CDR3 spans 14 residues. The CDR3 is CAISGSQGMGEQYF. The CDR3 DNA follows: TGTGCCATCAGCGGATCACAGGGGATGGGGGAGCAGTACTTC.

In regard to this clonotype: One end of the junction does not line up with germline, which may come from a read error. The CDR3: CAISQTGNTEAFF. DNA for the CDR3: TGTGCCATCAGTCAGACGGGGAACACTGAAGCTTTCTTT. V gene TRBV6-6 combines with J gene TRBJ1-1; D is unclear. CDR3 length equals 13 residues. From germline, CDR1 is MNHNY and CDR2 SVGAGI (reference sequence).

The gene calls are TRBV5-4 and TRBJ2-7, with unresolved D. The germline V gene encodes CDR1 SGHNT and CDR2 YYREEE (reference sequence). The V end lost 0 bases, the J end lost 2 bases, and 6 bases lay between the germline ends. This CDR3 has 13 amino acids. This chain's CDR3 is CASSLVFAYEQYF. CDR3 DNA: TGTGCCAGCAGCTTGGTATTCGCCTACGAGCAGTACTTC.

This clonotype was detected ten times or more. The chain recombines TRBV7-9 with TRBJ2-7, with D maybe TRBD2 (5 bases). Germline-derived CDR1 and CDR2 are SEHNR and FQNEAQ (reference sequence). Deletions cut 5 bases from V and 3 bases from J, with 11 bases between. The CDR3 consists of 13 residues. The CDR3 is CASSPGEDYEQYF. The CDR3 DNA is TGTGCCAGCAGCCCCGGGGAAGACTACGAGCAGTACTTC.

V gene TRBV2 combines with J gene TRBJ1-2; possibly TRBD1 for D (6 bases). The V end lost 6 bases, the J end lost 4 bases, and 18 bases lay between the germline ends. Germline V gene sequence: CDR1 SNHLY, CDR2 FYNNEI. CDR3 length: 15 amino acids. The DNA for the CDR3 is TGTGCCAGCAGCGTAAGGGGGACTGGGGCCTATGGCTACACCTTC. Translation: CASSVRGTGAYGYTF.

The chain recombines TRBV24-1 with TRBJ1-1, with 10 bases aligning to TRBD1. The CDR3 has 15 residues. Losses at the gene ends were 2 bases for V and 4 bases for J; bases not matched to a gene: 3. Germline values: CDR1 KGHDR, CDR2 SFDVKD. The CDR3 is CATSDSRTGGTEAFF. CDR3 nucleotides: TGTGCCACCAGTGATTCAAGGACAGGGGGCACTGAAGCTTTCTTT.

This clonotype was seen repeatedly, ten times or more. The chain combines TRBV7-9 with TRBJ2-7; 9 bases match TRBD1. Germline V CDR1 and CDR2: SEHNR, FQNEAQ (reference sequence). V trimming: 2 bases; J trimming: 7 bases; junction bases outside the gene matches: 6. The CDR3 is made up of 14 amino acids. The CDR3 region has the DNA TGTGCCAGCAGCTTAATGACAGGGGGGCAAGAGCAGTACTTC. Translation gives CASSLMTGGQEQYF. The variable domain in full, with the rest retrieved from reference TRBV7-9 and TRBJ2-7, is DTGVSQNPRHKITKRGQNVTFRCDPISEHNRLYWYRQTLGQGPEFLTYFQNEAQLEKSRLLSDRFSAERPKGSFSTLEIQRTEQGDSAMYLCASSLMTGGQEQYFGPGTRLTVT.

The chain couples TRBV6-5 to TRBJ2-5; 8 positions agree with TRBD1. The CDR3 extends over 14 amino acids. Per the germline V gene, CDR1 is MNHEY and CDR2 is SVGAGI. The trim removed 6 bases at V and 4 bases at J, leaving 7 bases unmatched. Written as DNA, the CDR3 is TGTGCCAGCAGACAGGACAGGGTCCCAGAGACCCAGTACTTC. This gives the protein CASRQDRVPETQYF.

This clonotype was detected many times. This sequence joins TRBV5-6 and TRBJ1-6; no clear D. Trimming left V 0 bases short and J 14 bases short, with 9 bases between. The CDR3 covers 12 residues. The germline CDR1 and CDR2 sequences are SGHDT and YYEEEE. The CDR3, as DNA: TGTGCCAGCAGCTTGGCCCGGGCCACCCTCCACTTT. Translating it yields CASSLARATLHF.

J is TRBJ2-5 and V is TRBV2; D possibly matches TRBD1 or TRBD2 (5 bases each). CDR1 SNHLY and CDR2 FYNNEI come from the germline V gene. With 6 bases removed from V and 0 bases from J, the gap between germline ends came to 8 bases. CDR3 size: 13 residues. CDR3 sequence: CASRGVYQETQYF. The CDR3, as DNA: TGTGCCAGCAGGGGGGTGTACCAAGAGACCCAGTACTTC.

Only one count was recorded for this clonotype. V is TRBV7-9 and J is TRBJ2-7, with D possibly being TRBD1 (5 bases). This CDR3 has 15 residues. Germline CDR1 reads SEHNR; CDR2 reads FQNEAQ (reference sequence). Trimming removed 9 bases from V and 0 bases from J, with 18 bases in between. In nucleotides, the CDR3 is TGTGCCAGTAGGGGTTGGGGCGGAAGCTCCTACGAGCAGTACTTC. As protein: CASRGWGGSSYEQYF.

This clonotype was observed a few times. The chain uses TRBV5-1 and TRBJ1-2; D is undetermined. Germline V gives CDR1 SGHRS, CDR2 YFSETQ. Between the trimmed V and J ends, which lost 0 bases and 4 bases, there was a span of 10 bases. The CDR3 is made up of 14 amino acids. As DNA, the CDR3 is TGCGCCAGCAGCTTGGTGGCAGACTCCTATGGCTACACCTTC. Encoded protein: CASSLVADSYGYTF.

This clonotype has just a few counts. V usage is TRBV7-9 and J usage is TRBJ1-1; D remains ambiguous. This CDR3 has 15 amino acids. Trimming cost V 3 bases and J 1 base, with 12 bases left between them. Per the germline V gene, CDR1 is SEHNR and CDR2 is FQNEAQ (reference sequence). In DNA form, the CDR3 reads TGTGCCAGCAGCTTGGAGGGCCCCGGGAACACTGAAGCTTTCTTT. Amino acid sequence: CASSLEGPGNTEAFF.

This clonotype was seen many times. The rearrangement joins TRBV7-9 to TRBJ1-6; D uncertain. Germline lookup yields CDR1 SEHNR and CDR2 FQNEAQ (reference sequence). This CDR3 has 13 amino acids. Trimming took off 0 bases at V and 13 bases at J, with 10 bases between the two ends. The CDR3 sequence is CASSLAGTRPLHF. DNA for the CDR3: TGTGCCAGCAGCTTAGCGGGCACCAGGCCCCTCCACTTT.

To note about this clonotype: This may stem from a read error, because a much larger clone lies one nucleotide away. The rearrangement uses TRBV29-1 and TRBJ1-1, with TRBD1 matching over 7 bases. CDR3 size: 12 residues. CDR1 and CDR2 (germline): SQVTM, ANQGSEA. In nucleotides, the CDR3 is TGCGGCATGGACAGGATGAACACTGAAGCTTTCTTT. Translation gives CGMDRMNTEAFF.

The count of this clonotype is one. The J gene is TRBJ2-7, the V gene TRBV20-1; the D gene is possibly TRBD1 (5 bases). V lost 0 bases to trimming and J lost 6 bases, with 12 bases between them. CDR3 size: 13 residues. Germline V gene data show CDR1 as DFQATT and CDR2 as SNEGSKA (reference sequence). The CDR3 nucleotides are TGCAGTGCTAGAGATAGCAGGGTGTCCGAGCAGTACTTC. Translating gives CSARDSRVSEQYF.

The chain uses TRBV4-2 and TRBJ2-5; TRBD2 aligns across 14 bases. This CDR3 has 16 amino acids. Germline trimming cut 4 bases from V and 8 bases from J; bases unmatched to any gene: 9. The germline CDR1 and CDR2 sequences are LGHNA and YNFKEQ. The CDR3: CASSPIRTSGRSTQYF. The CDR3 DNA sequence: TGTGCCAGCAGCCCCATCAGGACTAGCGGGAGGTCAACCCAGTACTTC.

This clonotype has at least ten counts. CDR3 DNA: TGTGCCAGCAGCCGTTCAGAGAACACTGAAGCTTTCTTT. Translation: CASSRSENTEAFF. The rearrangement uses TRBV7-6 and TRBJ1-1; D uncertain. Germline CDR1 SGHVS, CDR2 FNYEAQ. V lost 5 bases and J 1 base, leaving 8 bases between the germline ends. This CDR3 region has 13 residues.

As for this clonotype: The conserved final phenylalanine or tryptophan is absent from the CDR3, which likely points to a read error. The chain is built from TRBV6-5 and TRBJ2-5; D is ambiguous. Germline V gene lookup returns CDR1 MNHEY and CDR2 SVGAGI. The CDR3 is made up of 12 amino acids. V was shortened by 5 bases and J by 1 base, with 5 bases between the two germline ends. This CDR3 reads CASSRTQETQYL. The CDR3 DNA reads TGTGCCAGCAGTCGCACCCAAGAGACCCAGTACCTC.

V gene TRBV12-3 or TRBV12-4 combines with J gene TRBJ2-5; TRBD2 matches at 12 bases. Trimming removed 6 bases from V and 5 bases from J; junction bases left unmatched: 7. The CDR3 covers 15 residues. The CDR3 DNA reads TGTGCCAGCAGACCAGGACTAGCGGGGTTCGAGACCCAGTACTTC. Translating it yields CASRPGLAGFETQYF.

Here the CDR3 reads CASSIQGGNGDTEAFF. In DNA form, the CDR3 reads TGTGCCAGTAGTATACAGGGAGGGAATGGGGACACTGAAGCTTTCTTT. The rearrangement joins TRBV19 to TRBJ1-1, with a weak D call TRBD1 (5 bases). Germline lookup yields CDR1 LNHDA and CDR2 SQIVND (reference sequence). This CDR3 has 16 amino acids. V was pared by 2 bases and J by 3 bases, with 16 bases between.

The V call is TRBV7-9, the J call TRBJ2-7, with D possibly matching TRBD1 (6 bases). This CDR3 is built from 15 residues. Between the trimmed V and J ends, which lost 0 bases and 2 bases, there was a span of 11 bases. Germline V CDR1 and CDR2: SEHNR, FQNEAQ (reference sequence). CDR3 nucleotide sequence: TGTGCCAGCAGCTTAGCGGGACACATTGCCTACGAGCAGTACTTC. It translates to CASSLAGHIAYEQYF.

This chain joins TRBV2 and TRBJ2-5, with D perhaps matching TRBD1 (6 bases). The CDR3 sequence is 15 residues long. The germline CDR1 and CDR2 sequences are SNHLY and FYNNEI. V lost 4 bases, J lost 3 bases, and 15 bases lay in between. The CDR3 DNA sequence: TGTGCCAGCAGTGTACAGGGCTCTGGGGAAGAGACCCAGTACTTC. Amino acid sequence: CASSVQGSGEETQYF.

With regard to this clonotype: A much larger clone lies one base from this, so it may be a read error. This chain joins TRBV7-6 and TRBJ1-5, with 7 positions matching TRBD1. The CDR3 runs to 13 residues. Germline CDR1 is SGHVS and CDR2 is FNYEAQ. V gave up 3 bases and J gave up 11 bases; unmatched junction bases: 7. CDR3 sequence: CASSFNRGQSQHF. As DNA, the CDR3 is TGTGCCAGCAGCTTTAACAGGGGCCAGTCCCAGCATTTT. Combining the CDR3 with reference TRBV7-6 and TRBJ1-5 gives the whole variable domain GAGVSQSPRYKVTKRGQDVALRCDPISGHVSLYWYRQALGQGPEFLTYFNYEAQQDKSGLPNDRFSAERPEGSISTLTIQRTEQRDSAMYRCASSFNRGQSQHFGDGTRLSIL.